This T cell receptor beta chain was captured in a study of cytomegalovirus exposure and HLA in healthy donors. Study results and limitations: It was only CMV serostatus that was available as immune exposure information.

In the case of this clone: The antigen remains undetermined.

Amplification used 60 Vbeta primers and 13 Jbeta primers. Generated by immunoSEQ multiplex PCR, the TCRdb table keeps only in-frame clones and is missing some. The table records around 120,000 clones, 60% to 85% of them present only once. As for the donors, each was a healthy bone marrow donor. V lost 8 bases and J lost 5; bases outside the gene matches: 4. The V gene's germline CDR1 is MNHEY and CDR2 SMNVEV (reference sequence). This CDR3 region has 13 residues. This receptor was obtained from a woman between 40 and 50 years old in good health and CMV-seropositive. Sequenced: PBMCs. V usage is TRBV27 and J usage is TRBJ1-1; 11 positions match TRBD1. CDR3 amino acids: CASYGQGATEAFF. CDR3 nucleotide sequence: TGTGCCAGCTATGGACAGGGGGCGACTGAAGCTTTCTTT.